These T cell receptor beta chains were read from a single sample in a study of blood T cell repertoires in COVID-19. Clones were read by immunoSEQ multiplex PCR, and TCRdb kept only the in-frame ones, dropping some. The sample contains fewer than 200,000 clones, 70% to 90% of which appear only once. What was sequenced was PBMCs or T cells enriched from blood (not recorded which). All receptors derive from a woman between 35 and 50 years old in a cohort exposed to, infected with or recovered from COVID-19 (not recorded which). CDR3s include the opening cysteine and the closing phenylalanine or tryptophan. D genes are given only for firm matches. A clone size is listed for some rows: how often the clone was seen (once, few, many), or a class if it is expanded.

TRBJ1-2	NA	NA	TRBV5-4	CASSLGTSNYGYTF	TGTGCCAGCAGCTTGGGCACTAGTAACTATGGCTACACCTTC
TRBJ1-6	few	TRBD1	TRBV5-4	CASSQGDSYNSPLHF	TGTGCCAGCAGCCAAGGGGACAGTTATAATTCACCCCTCCACTTT
TRBJ2-6	NA	NA	TRBV7-9	CASSLGPGANVLTF	TGTGCCAGCAGCCTAGGGCCTGGGGCCAACGTCCTGACTTTC
TRBJ2-5	NA	TRBD2	TRBV5-4	CASSFPSGSQETQYF	TGTGCCAGCAGCTTCCCTAGCGGGTCCCAAGAGACCCAGTACTTC
TRBJ1-3	NA	NA	TRBV11-2	CASNVAYSGNTIYF	TGTGCCAGCAACGTTGCCTACTCTGGAAACACCATATATTTT
TRBJ2-2	NA	NA	TRBV5-1	CASSLRGDPGELFF	TGCGCCAGCAGCTTGAGGGGCGATCCCGGGGAGCTGTTTTTT
TRBJ1-5	NA	NA	TRBV5-6	CASSPPGVGQPQHF	TGTGCCAGCAGCCCCCCCGGGGTAGGTCAGCCCCAGCATTTT
TRBJ2-5	NA	NA	TRBV6-5	CASSYAPAGKETQYF	TGTGCCAGCAGTTACGCCCCAGCAGGGAAAGAGACCCAGTACTTC
TRBJ1-1	NA	NA	TRBV11-2	CASSSGNTEAFF	TGTGCCAGCAGTTCGGGTAACACTGAAGCTTTCTTT
TRBJ1-2	NA	NA	TRBV7-9	CASSLDGPRDGYTF	TGTGCCAGCAGCTTAGACGGGCCGAGGGATGGCTACACCTTC
TRBJ2-1	NA	NA	TRBV9	CASSRQAYYNEQFF	TGTGCCAGCAGCCGACAGGCATATTACAATGAGCAGTTCTTC
TRBJ1-1	NA	NA	TRBV10-3	CAISDKGRTEAFF	TGTGCCATCAGTGACAAGGGGCGCACTGAAGCTTTCTTT
TRBJ1-2	NA	NA	TRBV6-1	CASSEAGTNYGYTF	TGTGCCAGCAGTGAGGCAGGGACTAACTATGGCTACACCTTC
TRBJ1-5	NA	TRBD1	TRBV12-3/TRBV12-4	CASSPGQLQPQHF	TGTGCCAGCAGTCCGGGACAGCTCCAGCCCCAGCATTTT
TRBJ2-3	NA	NA	TRBV2	CASRVTRGGTDTQYF	TGTGCCAGCAGGGTTACTAGAGGAGGCACAGATACGCAGTATTTT
TRBJ2-7	few	NA	TRBV11-2	CASSLDLSGSAEQYF	TGTGCCAGCAGCTTAGATCTCAGCGGTTCCGCCGAGCAGTACTTC
TRBJ2-7	NA	TRBD2	TRBV4-2	CASSHRTSGNYEQYF	TGTGCCAGCAGCCATAGGACTAGCGGGAACTACGAGCAGTACTTC
TRBJ2-4	NA	TRBD2	TRBV10-2	CASSERLAGVVKNIQYF	TGCGCCAGCAGTGAAAGGCTAGCGGGAGTAGTCAAAAACATTCAGTACTTC
TRBJ2-7	NA	TRBD2	TRBV7-2	CASSLKLAGSREQYF	TGTGCCAGCAGCTTAAAGCTAGCGGGGTCGCGGGAGCAGTACTTC
TRBJ2-2	NA	NA	TRBV28	CASSPYTGELFF	TGTGCCAGCAGTCCGTACACCGGGGAGCTGTTTTTT
TRBJ1-1	NA	TRBD1	TRBV6-5	CASSPTGWGTEAFF	TGTGCCAGCAGCCCGACAGGGTGGGGCACTGAAGCTTTCTTT
TRBJ1-4	NA	NA	TRBV13	CASSSRGTNEKLFF	TGTGCCAGCAGCTCCAGGGGCACTAATGAAAAACTGTTTTTT
TRBJ1-6	NA	NA	TRBV6-5	CASMGPRGGNSPLHF	TGTGCCAGCATGGGGCCACGAGGAGGGAATTCACCCCTCCACTTT
TRBJ2-1	NA	NA	TRBV7-9	CASSLDRSGGRFF	TGTGCCAGCAGCTTAGATCGGAGTGGCGGTAGATTCTTC
TRBJ2-3	NA	TRBD2	TRBV5-5	CASSTTSGGARDTQYF	TGTGCCAGCAGCACGACTAGCGGGGGGGCCCGAGATACGCAGTATTTT
TRBJ2-2	NA	TRBD1	TRBV6-4	CASSDGQGSGELFF	TGTGCCAGCAGTGACGGACAGGGGAGCGGGGAGCTGTTTTTT